This T cell receptor beta chain is drawn from a study of Ad26.COV2.S vaccination and SARS-CoV-2 variants. Whole-study context: Intramuscular Ad26.COV2.S doses were given once or twice, 56 days apart.

In its sample, this clone was seen once. TCRdb's table, derived via immunoSEQ multiplex PCR, lists solely in-frame clones and lacks some. Here the sample spans some 320,000 clones, just under 85% being singletons. The CDR3 is 15 amino acids. Germline CDR1 reads MDHEN; CDR2 reads SYDVKM. Trimming removed 6 bases at V and 0 bases at J, with 11 bases between. Treatment in this sample: some 20 received Ad26.COV2.S at low or high dose, single or two shots; a few received placebo; per-sample allocation not given. Sampling happened 63 days after the first vaccine or placebo injection. An Ad26 vector was used to express Wuhan-strain SARS-CoV-2 spike as the vaccine.

Sequenced here: peripheral blood, sampled in a trial of Ad26.COV2.S vaccine versus placebo. V usage is TRBV28 and J usage is TRBJ2-2; D is uncertain. The sequence was collected from a person aged 18-65 years who received the Ad26.COV2.S COVID-19 vaccine or a placebo. CDR3: CASSPPAANTGELFF. CDR3 nucleotide sequence: TGTGCCAGCAGCCCGCCGGCGGCGAACACCGGGGAGCTGTTTTTT. Filled out from reference TRBV28 and TRBJ2-2, the complete variable domain reads DVKVTQSSRYLVKRTGEKVFLECVQDMDHENMFWYRQDPGLGLRLIYFSYDVKMKEKGDIPEGYSVSREKKERFSLILESASTNQTSMYLCASSPPAANTGELFFGEGSRLTVL.